These T cell receptor beta chains were read from a single sample in a study of cytomegalovirus exposure and HLA in healthy donors. Generated by immunoSEQ multiplex PCR, the TCRdb table keeps only in-frame clones and is missing some. The top ten hold 5.4% of the sample, which has just under 250,000 clones, 82% seen once. The sequencing input was PBMCs. These receptors all stem from a woman between 40 and 50 years old in good health and CMV-seropositive. The CDR3 runs from the conserved cysteine through the conserved F or W. Fields, in order: D gene, CDR3 length, J gene, V gene, clone size, CDR3 protein, CDR3 DNA. A D gene is named only where the DNA matches it firmly. A clone size is listed for some rows: how often the clone was seen (once, few, many), or a class if it is expanded.

d_gene: TRBD2
len: 17
j_gene: TRBJ2-3
v_gene: TRBV10-3
abundance: -
CDR3aa: CAISETSGGGATDTQYF
CDR3nt: TGTGCCATCAGTGAGACTAGCGGGGGGGGCGCCACAGATACGCAGTATTTT

d_gene: TRBD2
len: 15
j_gene: TRBJ2-7
v_gene: TRBV14
abundance: -
CDR3aa: CASSRSSGRAGEQYF
CDR3nt: TGTGCCAGCAGCCGTAGTAGCGGGAGGGCCGGGGAGCAGTACTTC

d_gene: -
len: 14
j_gene: TRBJ1-5
v_gene: TRBV19
abundance: -
CDR3aa: CASSIRYSNQPQHF
CDR3nt: TGTGCCAGTAGTATTAGATATAGCAATCAGCCCCAGCATTTT

d_gene: TRBD1
len: 14
j_gene: TRBJ1-1
v_gene: TRBV7-6
abundance: -
CDR3aa: CASSLAQGDTEAFF
CDR3nt: TGTGCCAGCAGCTTAGCGCAGGGGGACACTGAAGCTTTCTTT

d_gene: -
len: 15
j_gene: TRBJ1-1
v_gene: TRBV2
abundance: -
CDR3aa: CASSESGGVGTEAFF
CDR3nt: TGTGCCAGCAGTGAATCCGGAGGGGTCGGGACTGAAGCTTTCTTT

d_gene: TRBD2
len: 14
j_gene: TRBJ2-7
v_gene: TRBV5-5
abundance: -
CDR3aa: CASSLTSGTDEQYF
CDR3nt: TGTGCCAGCAGCTTGACTAGCGGGACCGACGAGCAGTACTTC

d_gene: TRBD1
len: 13
j_gene: TRBJ2-7
v_gene: TRBV6-5
abundance: -
CDR3aa: CATRTGASYEQYF
CDR3nt: TGTGCCACCCGGACAGGGGCTTCCTACGAGCAGTACTTC

d_gene: -
len: 17
j_gene: TRBJ1-6
v_gene: TRBV7-6
abundance: -
CDR3aa: CASSLGVARAYNSPLHF
CDR3nt: TGTGCCAGCAGCTTAGGGGTTGCGCGGGCCTATAATTCACCCCTCCACTTT

d_gene: -
len: 13
j_gene: TRBJ2-1
v_gene: TRBV2
abundance: few
CDR3aa: CATGGGMYNEQFF
CDR3nt: TGTGCTACAGGGGGGGGGATGTACAATGAGCAGTTCTTC

d_gene: -
len: 18
j_gene: TRBJ2-7
v_gene: TRBV7-2
abundance: -
CDR3aa: CASSLEHPTGTSFYEQYF
CDR3nt: TGTGCCAGCAGCTTAGAGCATCCAACAGGGACGTCCTTCTACGAGCAGTACTTC

d_gene: TRBD2
len: 17
j_gene: TRBJ2-3
v_gene: TRBV27
abundance: -
CDR3aa: CASSERASGIPYDTQYF
CDR3nt: TGTGCCAGCAGTGAACGGGCTAGCGGGATCCCCTACGATACGCAGTATTTT

d_gene: TRBD1
len: 14
j_gene: TRBJ1-2
v_gene: TRBV7-2
abundance: once
CDR3aa: CASSLDRGSYGYTF
CDR3nt: TGTGCCAGCAGCTTGGACAGGGGCTCATATGGCTACACCTTC

d_gene: TRBD2
len: 15
j_gene: TRBJ2-3
v_gene: TRBV7-3
abundance: -
CDR3aa: CASSFTGGATDTQYF
CDR3nt: TGTGCCAGCAGCTTTACGGGGGGGGCCACAGATACGCAGTATTTT

d_gene: TRBD2
len: 16
j_gene: TRBJ2-5
v_gene: TRBV15
abundance: -
CDR3aa: CATSRGASGDQETQYF
CDR3nt: TGTGCCACCAGCAGAGGTGCTAGCGGAGACCAAGAGACCCAGTACTTC

d_gene: -
len: 14
j_gene: TRBJ2-7
v_gene: TRBV9
abundance: once
CDR3aa: CASSVEPGVYEQYF
CDR3nt: TGTGCCAGCAGCGTAGAACCCGGGGTATACGAGCAGTACTTC

d_gene: -
len: 13
j_gene: TRBJ2-7
v_gene: TRBV6-5
abundance: -
CDR3aa: CASSYQGTYEQYF
CDR3nt: TGTGCCAGCAGTTACCAGGGTACCTACGAGCAGTACTTC

d_gene: TRBD1
len: 16
j_gene: TRBJ2-5
v_gene: TRBV7-6
abundance: few
CDR3aa: CASSLALGTVQETQYF
CDR3nt: TGTGCCAGCAGCTTAGCGCTCGGGACAGTTCAAGAGACCCAGTACTTC

d_gene: TRBD2
len: 17
j_gene: TRBJ2-1
v_gene: TRBV30
abundance: -
CDR3aa: CAWSVGLTSESYNEQFF
CDR3nt: TGTGCCTGGAGTGTAGGACTGACTAGCGAGTCCTACAATGAGCAGTTCTTC

d_gene: -
len: 14
j_gene: TRBJ2-5
v_gene: TRBV4-2
abundance: few
CDR3aa: CASSQDINRETQYF
CDR3nt: TGTGCCAGCAGCCAAGATATAAACCGGGAGACCCAGTACTTC

d_gene: -
len: 13
j_gene: TRBJ1-4
v_gene: TRBV2
abundance: -
CDR3aa: CASSEPGREKLFF
CDR3nt: TGTGCCAGCAGTGAACCGGGGAGAGAAAAACTGTTTTTT

d_gene: -
len: 14
j_gene: TRBJ2-5
v_gene: TRBV10-2
abundance: -
CDR3aa: CASSDRTVQETQYF
CDR3nt: TGCGCCAGCAGTGATCGGACAGTACAAGAGACCCAGTACTTC

d_gene: TRBD2
len: 17
j_gene: TRBJ2-1
v_gene: TRBV6-1
abundance: -
CDR3aa: CASSVRLAGGFHNEQFF
CDR3nt: TGTGCCAGCAGTGTTCGACTAGCGGGGGGCTTTCACAATGAGCAGTTCTTC

d_gene: -
len: 12
j_gene: TRBJ1-2
v_gene: TRBV10-3
abundance: -
CDR3aa: CAITNGIYGYTF
CDR3nt: TGTGCCATCACCAACGGGATCTATGGCTACACCTTC

d_gene: -
len: 12
j_gene: TRBJ1-1
v_gene: TRBV5-6
abundance: -
CDR3aa: CASSFQGTEAFF
CDR3nt: TGTGCCAGCAGCTTCCAGGGAACTGAAGCTTTCTTT

d_gene: -
len: 11
j_gene: TRBJ2-1
v_gene: TRBV7-9
abundance: -
CDR3aa: CASSRRDEQFF
CDR3nt: TGTGCCAGCAGCCGGAGGGATGAGCAGTTCTTC

d_gene: -
len: 16
j_gene: TRBJ2-5
v_gene: TRBV18
abundance: -
CDR3aa: CASSPNPSIFVETQYF
CDR3nt: TGTGCCAGCTCACCGAATCCAAGCATTTTCGTAGAGACCCAGTACTTC

d_gene: -
len: 12
j_gene: TRBJ2-7
v_gene: TRBV9
abundance: once
CDR3aa: CASSSSRGEQYF
CDR3nt: TGTGCCAGCAGTTCCTCCCGGGGTGAGCAGTACTTC

d_gene: -
len: 16
j_gene: TRBJ2-1
v_gene: TRBV11-2
abundance: -
CDR3aa: CASSSLRGSGYNEQFF
CDR3nt: TGTGCCAGCAGCTCTTTACGAGGGAGTGGTTACAATGAGCAGTTCTTC

d_gene: -
len: 15
j_gene: TRBJ2-7
v_gene: TRBV4-3
abundance: -
CDR3aa: CASSQGGSALGEQYF
CDR3nt: TGCGCCAGCAGCCAAGGGGGTAGCGCGCTGGGCGAGCAGTACTTC

d_gene: TRBD1
len: 15
j_gene: TRBJ1-4
v_gene: TRBV19
abundance: -
CDR3aa: CASSTFGTGNEKLFF
CDR3nt: TGTGCCAGTAGTACGTTCGGGACAGGGAATGAAAAACTGTTTTTT

d_gene: TRBD1
len: 14
j_gene: TRBJ2-2
v_gene: TRBV5-1
abundance: few
CDR3aa: CASSFTGDTGELFF
CDR3nt: TGCGCCAGCAGCTTTACAGGGGACACCGGGGAGCTGTTTTTT

d_gene: TRBD1
len: 13
j_gene: TRBJ2-1
v_gene: TRBV7-2
abundance: -
CDR3aa: CASSSTGGNEQFF
CDR3nt: TGTGCCAGCAGCTCAACAGGGGGCAATGAGCAGTTCTTC